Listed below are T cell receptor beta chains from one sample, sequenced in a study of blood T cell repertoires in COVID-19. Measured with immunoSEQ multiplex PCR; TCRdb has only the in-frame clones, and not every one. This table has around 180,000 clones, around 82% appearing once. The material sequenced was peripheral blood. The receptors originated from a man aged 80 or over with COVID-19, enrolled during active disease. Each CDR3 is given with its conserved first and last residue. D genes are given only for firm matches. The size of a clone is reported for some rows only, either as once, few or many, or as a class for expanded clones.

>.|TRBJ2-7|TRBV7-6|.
CASSLASGSPPEQYF
TGTGCCAGCAGCTTAGCCTCAGGGTCCCCCCCCGAGCAGTACTTC
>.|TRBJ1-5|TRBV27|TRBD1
CASSLSDRANQPQHF
TGTGCCAGCAGTTTATCGGACAGGGCCAATCAGCCCCAGCATTTT
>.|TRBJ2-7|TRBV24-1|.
CATSRGYEQYF
TGTGCCACCAGCAGGGGTTACGAGCAGTACTTC
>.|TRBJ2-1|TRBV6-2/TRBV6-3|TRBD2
CASTPGLAGGNEQFF
TGTGCCAGCACCCCTGGACTAGCGGGGGGCAATGAGCAGTTCTTC
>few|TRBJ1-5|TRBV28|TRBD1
CASSLPRTGFDQPQHF
TGTGCCAGCAGTCTCCCTAGGACAGGGTTTGATCAGCCCCAGCATTTT
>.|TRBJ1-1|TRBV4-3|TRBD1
CASSHMDRENTEAFF
TGCGCCAGCAGCCATATGGACAGGGAGAACACTGAAGCTTTCTTT
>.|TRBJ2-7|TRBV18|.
CASSPYEGYEQYF
TGTGCCAGCTCACCATACGAGGGTTACGAGCAGTACTTC
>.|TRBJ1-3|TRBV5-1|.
CASKPGGLGNTIYF
TGCGCCAGCAAACCGGGGGGCCTTGGAAACACCATATATTTT
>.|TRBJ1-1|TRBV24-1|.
CATSRQGNTEAFF
TGTGCCACCAGTCGGCAGGGGAACACTGAAGCTTTCTTT
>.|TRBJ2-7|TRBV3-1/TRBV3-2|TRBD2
CASSQGTSGAYEQYF
TGTGCCAGCAGCCAAGGTACTAGCGGAGCCTACGAGCAGTACTTC
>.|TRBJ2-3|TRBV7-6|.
CASSLGEDTQYF
TGTGCCAGCAGCTTAGGAGAAGATACGCAGTATTTT
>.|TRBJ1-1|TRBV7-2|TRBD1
CASSFTGGGTEAFF
TGTGCCAGCAGCTTCACAGGGGGCGGCACTGAAGCTTTCTTT
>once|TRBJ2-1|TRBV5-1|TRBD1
CASRQGQGYNEQFF
TGCGCCAGCCGTCAGGGACAGGGATACAATGAGCAGTTCTTC
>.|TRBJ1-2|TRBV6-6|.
CASRGRVEGYGYTF
TGTGCCAGCAGGGGGAGAGTCGAAGGGTATGGCTACACCTTC
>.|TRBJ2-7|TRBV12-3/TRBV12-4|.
CASKWGGVDEQYF
TGTGCCAGCAAATGGGGGGGCGTCGACGAGCAGTACTTC
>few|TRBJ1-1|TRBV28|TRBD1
CASRLTGGTEAFF
TGTGCCAGCAGGCTCACAGGGGGCACTGAAGCTTTCTTT
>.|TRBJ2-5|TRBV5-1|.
CASSTGTPRAETQYF
TGCGCCAGCAGCACCGGGACTCCTCGGGCGGAGACCCAGTACTTC
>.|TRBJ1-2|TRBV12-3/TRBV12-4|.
CASRLGVGYGYTF
TGTGCCAGCAGGCTCGGGGTCGGCTATGGCTACACCTTC
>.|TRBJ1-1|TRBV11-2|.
CASASTVNTEAFF
TGTGCCAGCGCTTCGACAGTGAACACTGAAGCTTTCTTT
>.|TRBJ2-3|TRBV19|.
CASSGRRLETDTQYF
TGTGCCAGTAGTGGCCGAAGACTAGAGACAGATACGCAGTATTTT
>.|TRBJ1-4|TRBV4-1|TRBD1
CASSHFGTGSEKLFF
TGCGCCAGCAGCCACTTCGGGACAGGTTCCGAAAAACTGTTTTTT
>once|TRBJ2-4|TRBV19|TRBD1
CASSTEDRRNIQYF
TGTGCCAGTAGTACTGAGGACAGGAGGAACATTCAGTACTTC
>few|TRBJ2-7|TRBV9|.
CASSSTGGRSLYEQYF
TGTGCCAGCAGCTCCACCGGAGGACGGTCCCTCTACGAGCAGTACTTC
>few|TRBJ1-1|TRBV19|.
CASTPRRQNTEAFF
TGTGCCAGTACCCCAAGGAGGCAGAACACTGAAGCTTTCTTT
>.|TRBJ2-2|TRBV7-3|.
CASSPGGNTNTGELFF
TGTGCCAGCAGCCCTGGGGGGAACACGAACACCGGGGAGCTGTTTTTT
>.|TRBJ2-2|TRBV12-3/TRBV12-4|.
CASSFSGPGELFF
TGTGCCAGCAGTTTTTCGGGTCCCGGGGAGCTGTTTTTT
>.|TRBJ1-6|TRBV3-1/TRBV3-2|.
CASSQDNNSPLHF
TGTGCCAGCAGCCAAGACAATAATTCACCCCTCCACTTT
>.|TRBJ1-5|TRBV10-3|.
CAILRDLNQPQHF
TGTGCCATCCTCCGGGATCTCAATCAGCCCCAGCATTTT
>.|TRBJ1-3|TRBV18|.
CASSPAASGNTIYF
TGTGCCAGCTCACCGGCGGCCTCAGGAAACACCATATATTTT
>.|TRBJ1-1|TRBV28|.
CASSLSVGGRAEAFF
TGTGCCAGCAGTTTATCGGTAGGGGGAAGGGCTGAAGCTTTCTTT
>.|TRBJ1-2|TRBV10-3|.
CAISESGQNYGYTF
TGTGCCATCAGTGAGTCTGGACAGAACTATGGCTACACCTTC
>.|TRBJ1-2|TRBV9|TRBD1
CASSVRRDRRNYGYTF
TGTGCCAGCAGCGTAAGGAGGGACAGACGTAACTATGGCTACACCTTC
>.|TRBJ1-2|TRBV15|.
CATSPRYGNYGYTF
TGTGCCACCAGCCCCCGTTACGGTAACTATGGCTACACCTTC
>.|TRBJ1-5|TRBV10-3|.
CAISESTESNQPQHF
TGTGCCATCAGTGAGTCGACTGAAAGCAATCAGCCCCAGCATTTT
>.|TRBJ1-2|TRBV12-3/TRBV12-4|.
CASSLTAYGGYTF
TGTGCCAGCAGTTTGACAGCTTATGGGGGCTACACCTTC
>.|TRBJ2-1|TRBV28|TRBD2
CASSSSGGWEQFF
TGTGCCAGCAGTTCTAGCGGCGGCTGGGAGCAGTTCTTC
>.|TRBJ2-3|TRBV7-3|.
CASSSQRANTDTQYF
TGTGCCAGCAGCTCCCAGAGGGCTAACACAGATACGCAGTATTTT
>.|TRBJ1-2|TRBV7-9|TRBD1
CASTFTLQGAEGYTF
TGTGCCAGCACCTTCACCCTACAGGGGGCGGAAGGCTACACCTTC
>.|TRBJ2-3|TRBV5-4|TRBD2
CASSLSGGTDTQYF
TGTGCCAGCAGCCTTAGCGGGGGCACAGATACGCAGTATTTT
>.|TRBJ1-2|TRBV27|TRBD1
CASRGTGSHGYTF
TGTGCCAGCAGGGGGACAGGGAGCCACGGCTACACCTTC